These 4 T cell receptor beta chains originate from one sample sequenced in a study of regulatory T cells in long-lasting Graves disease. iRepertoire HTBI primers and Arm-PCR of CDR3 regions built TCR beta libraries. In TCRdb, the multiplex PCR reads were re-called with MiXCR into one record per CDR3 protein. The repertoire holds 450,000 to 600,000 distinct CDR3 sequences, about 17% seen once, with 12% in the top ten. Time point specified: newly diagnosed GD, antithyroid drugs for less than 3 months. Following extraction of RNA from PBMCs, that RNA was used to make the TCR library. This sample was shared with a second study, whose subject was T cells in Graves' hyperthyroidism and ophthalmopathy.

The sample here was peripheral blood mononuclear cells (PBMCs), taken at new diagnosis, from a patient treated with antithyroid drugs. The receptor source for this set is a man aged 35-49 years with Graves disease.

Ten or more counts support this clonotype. CDR3 sequence (DNA): TGTGCCAGCAGCCAAGTCGCACAGGGGGGCGAGCAGTACTTC. This encodes CASSQVAQGGEQYF. V and J are TRBV3-1 and TRBJ2-7, with 8 bases that match TRBD1. The V gene's germline CDR1 is LGHDT and CDR2 YNNKEL (reference sequence). The CDR3 is made up of 14 amino acids. V dropped 1 base and J dropped 6; count of bases not matched to a gene: 5.

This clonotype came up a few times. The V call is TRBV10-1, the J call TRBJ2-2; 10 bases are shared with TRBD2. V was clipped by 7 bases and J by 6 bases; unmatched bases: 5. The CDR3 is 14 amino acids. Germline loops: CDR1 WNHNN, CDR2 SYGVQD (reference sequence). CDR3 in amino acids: CASTSGRGPGELFF. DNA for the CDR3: TGCGCCAGCACTAGCGGGAGAGGGCCCGGGGAGCTGTTTTTT.

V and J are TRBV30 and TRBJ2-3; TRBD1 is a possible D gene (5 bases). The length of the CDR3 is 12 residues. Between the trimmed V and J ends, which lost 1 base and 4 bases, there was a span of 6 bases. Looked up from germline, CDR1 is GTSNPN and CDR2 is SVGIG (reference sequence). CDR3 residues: CAWSAGPDTQYF. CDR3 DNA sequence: TGTGCCTGGAGTGCAGGGCCAGATACGCAGTATTTT.

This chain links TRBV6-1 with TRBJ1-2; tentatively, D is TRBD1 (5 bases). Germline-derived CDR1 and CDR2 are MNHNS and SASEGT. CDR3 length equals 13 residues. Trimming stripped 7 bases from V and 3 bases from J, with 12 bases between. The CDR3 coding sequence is TGTGCCAGCATCCCCGACAGATACTATGGCTACACCTTC. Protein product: CASIPDRYYGYTF.